The rows below give T cell receptor beta chains drawn from one sample of a study of cytomegalovirus exposure and HLA in healthy donors. Data came from immunoSEQ multiplex PCR; TCRdb stores just in-frame clones and leaves some out. The sample lists about 98,000 clones; about 80% were seen once. The sequenced sample was PBMCs. All receptors derive from a man younger than 30 in good health and CMV-seropositive. The CDR3 runs from the conserved cysteine through the conserved F or W. Each record gives: clone size, V gene, J gene, CDR3 protein. Clone sizes are given selectively: once, few, many, or a class where the clone is expanded.

>-|TRBV5-1|TRBJ2-1
CASSLAGQSYNEQFF
>-|TRBV28|TRBJ1-1
CASSPRNTEAFF
>few|TRBV27|TRBJ2-7
CASSPGTGPYEQYF
>-|TRBV19|TRBJ1-2
CASSNLGQVFGYTF
>few|TRBV30|TRBJ2-3
CAWRDYRQLTDTQYF
>once|TRBV10-3|TRBJ2-7
CAISEGQAYEQYF
>-|TRBV7-9|TRBJ2-7
CASSYTASYEQYF
>-|TRBV9|TRBJ1-2
CASSVGRGNYGYTF
>-|TRBV7-9|TRBJ2-5
CASSFFQGGETQYF
>-|TRBV12-5|TRBJ1-1
CASGLVTGGGTEAFF
>-|TRBV6-1|TRBJ2-3
CASSADSTDTQYF
>-|TRBV30|TRBJ1-3
CAWSVAGIPSGNTIYF
>-|TRBV4-1|TRBJ2-1
CASSPGWTSDNEQFF
>-|TRBV11-2|TRBJ2-7
CASSQEQGTYEQYF
>-|TRBV19|TRBJ2-3
CASTGSGESTDTQYF
>-|TRBV30|TRBJ2-3
CAWSVRTGPDTQYF
>-|TRBV2|TRBJ1-3
CASSVIQGNTIYF
>-|TRBV5-1|TRBJ1-3
CASSLRGSGNTIYF
>-|TRBV2|TRBJ1-2
CASSPSADLPPHHYGYTF
>few|TRBV28|TRBJ1-1
CASSLQYTEAFF
>-|TRBV4-1|TRBJ2-1
CASSQLVNEQFF
>once|TRBV5-1|TRBJ2-7
CASSRRDSSYEQYF
>-|TRBV30|TRBJ2-2
CAWSVLADNTGELFF
>-|TRBV18|TRBJ1-2
CASSPSTGTGYTF
>-|TRBV6-5|TRBJ2-2
CASSYSSGTGELFF
>-|TRBV7-9|TRBJ2-3
CASSPRAQVTDTQYF
>-|TRBV27|TRBJ1-3
CASSLTGTPSGNTIYF
>few|TRBV29-1|TRBJ2-3
CSVVIQGGRTDTQYF
>few|TRBV2|TRBJ1-2
CASLEVNYGYTF
>-|TRBV10-1|TRBJ2-1
CASSEPDRVGSTHEQFF
>-|TRBV5-1|TRBJ2-2
CASSLDPGTGYTGELFF
>-|TRBV28|TRBJ2-7
CASSSTASYEQYF
>once|TRBV5-4|TRBJ1-4
CASSFRGYSGEKLFF
>-|TRBV10-1|TRBJ1-1
CASSERIGSEAFF
>-|TRBV27|TRBJ2-5
CASSSTQGKMQETQYF
>-|TRBV5-1|TRBJ2-3
CASRVLAGTTDTQYF
>-|TRBV28|TRBJ2-1
CASRPRLAGAYNEQFF
>-|TRBV7-9|TRBJ1-6
CASSADRTNSPLHF
>-|TRBV19|TRBJ1-5
CASSSGQGMDQPQHF
>few|TRBV5-1|TRBJ1-6
CASSFGQGFGSPLHF
>once|TRBV28|TRBJ2-3
CASSLIVSSGRDTQYF
>-|TRBV9|TRBJ2-3
CASSVSSSGATDTQYF
>few|TRBV6-5|TRBJ2-3
CASSYLEGTDTQYF
>-|TRBV4-1|TRBJ1-4
CASSQGDRINEKLFF
>-|TRBV10-3|TRBJ1-1
CATTGQGGTEAFF
>few|TRBV6-4|TRBJ2-7
CASRTKGQGNGYEQYF